These 15 T cell receptor beta chains originate from one sample sequenced in a study of T-cell memory formation after mild COVID-19. TCRdb fed the 5' RACE reads into MiXCR, producing one record per CDR3 protein. The repertoire holds 470,000 or so distinct CDR3 sequences, with roughly 20% as singletons. The sequenced sample was PBMCs or a T cell subset sorted from them (not recorded which). The origin of the receptors is an adult woman who had mild COVID-19 (a few samples of this study predate the infection). Cell type and time point are not known.

This clonotype was observed a few times. The V call is TRBV3-1, the J call TRBJ1-2; no definite D call. Trimming pared 0 bases from V and 8 bases from J, leaving 10 bases between. CDR3 size: 13 residues. Germline V CDR1 and CDR2: LGHDT, YNNKEL (reference sequence). This CDR3 reads CASSQEGGRGYTF. DNA of the CDR3: TGTGCCAGCAGCCAAGAGGGAGGTCGGGGCTACACCTTC. Looking up the rest from reference TRBV3-1 and TRBJ1-2 gives the full variable domain: DTAVSQTPKYLVTQMGNDKSIKCEQNLGHDTMYWYKQDSKKFLKIMFSYNNKELIINETVPNRFSPKSPDKAHLNLHINSLELGDSAVYFCASSQEGGRGYTFGSGTRLTVV.

V usage is TRBV11-3 and J usage is TRBJ1-2; TRBD1 is a possible D gene (5 bases). CDR1 SGHNT and CDR2 YENEEA come from the germline V gene. V lost 1 base, J lost 3 bases, and 9 bases lay in between. The CDR3 covers 14 residues. The CDR3 protein is CASSLAQGYYGYTF. The DNA of the CDR3 is TGTGCCAGCAGCTTAGCGCAGGGCTACTATGGCTACACCTTC.

The V call is TRBV18, the J call TRBJ2-1; 9 nucleotides agree with TRBD2. The CDR3 runs 16 residues. V was pared by 7 bases and J by 5 bases, with 12 bases of the junction left unmatched. Germline V gene sequence: CDR1 KGHSH, CDR2 LQKENI. The CDR3, as DNA: TGTGCCAGCTTAAGAACCGGGACTAGCCCCCACAATGAGCAGTTCTTC. Translating gives CASLRTGTSPHNEQFF.

This chain uses TRBV7-9 with TRBJ2-7, with D possibly called TRBD1 or TRBD2 (5 bases each). The V gene's germline CDR1 is SEHNR and CDR2 FQNEAQ (reference sequence). The V and J ends lost 5 bases and 3 bases respectively, with 14 bases between them. This CDR3 has 14 residues. CDR3 in amino acids: CASSLGTRSYEQYF. Written as DNA, the CDR3 is TGTGCCAGCAGCCTCGGGACGCGTAGCTACGAGCAGTACTTC.

The chain employs TRBV20-1 and TRBJ1-5; tentative D call: TRBD1 (6 bases). This CDR3 region has 14 residues. V dropped 2 bases and J dropped 2 bases, with 10 bases sitting between them. Germline loops: CDR1 DFQATT, CDR2 SNEGSKA (reference sequence). CDR3 sequence: CSARTGIGNQPQHF. The CDR3 bases are TGCAGTGCTAGAACAGGGATTGGCAATCAGCCCCAGCATTTT.

This clonotype appeared a few times. The genes are TRBV14 and TRBJ2-1, with D tentatively TRBD1 or TRBD2 (5 bases each). This CDR3 contains 17 residues. Trimming pared 4 bases from V and 2 bases from J, leaving 18 bases between. Germline loops: CDR1 SGHDN, CDR2 FVKESK. The CDR3 DNA sequence: TGTGCCAGCAGCCCCTTAGGCACGGGACCCACCTACAATGAGCAGTTCTTC. Protein: CASSPLGTGPTYNEQFF. The full variable domain, in which reference TRBV14 and TRBJ2-1 provide the parts outside the CDR3, is EAGVTQFPSHSVIEKGQTVTLRCDPISGHDNLYWYRRVMGKEIKFLLHFVKESKQDESGMPNNRFLAERTGGTYSTLKVQPAELEDSGVYFCASSPLGTGPTYNEQFFGPGTRLTVL.

The sample holds many counts of this clonotype. The rearrangement joins TRBV5-1 to TRBJ2-1; D tentatively fits TRBD1 or TRBD2 (5 bases each). Trimming took 4 bases from V and 3 from J, leaving 17 bases between them. This CDR3 has 16 residues. The germline CDR1 and CDR2 sequences are SGHRS and YFSETQ. The CDR3 DNA reads as TGCGCCAGCAGCATGGGGACCCGTGGAGACTACAATGAGCAGTTCTTC. Protein sequence: CASSMGTRGDYNEQFF.

The V call is TRBV12-3 or TRBV12-4, the J call TRBJ2-7; no firm D call. V lost 3 bases to trimming and J lost 3 bases, with 6 bases between them. The CDR3 contains 12 residues. The CDR3, as DNA: TGTGCCAGCAGTTTTTACGGCTACGAGCAGTACTTC. It is translated as CASSFYGYEQYF.

This clonotype appeared a few times. The genes are TRBV5-1 and TRBJ2-5; 8 nucleotides match TRBD1. Germline V gene data show CDR1 as SGHRS and CDR2 as YFSETQ. The CDR3 length is 17 residues. Germline trimming cut 4 bases from V and 5 bases from J; bases unmatched to any gene: 16. The DNA for the CDR3 is TGCGCCAGCAGCCAAGGGACAGGAGACCCCAAGGGGGAGACCCAGTACTTC. Its translation: CASSQGTGDPKGETQYF.

The V gene is TRBV5-1, the J gene TRBJ1-2; no clear D gene. Germline V gene lookup returns CDR1 SGHRS and CDR2 YFSETQ. CDR3 length equals 14 residues. V shed 0 bases and J shed 4 bases, with 10 bases lying between them. The CDR3 nucleotides are TGCGCCAGCAGCTTGGCGCAGGACGCCTATGGCTACACCTTC. Amino acids: CASSLAQDAYGYTF.

This clonotype was detected only a few times. The gene calls are TRBV7-8 and TRBJ1-1; TRBD1 might be the D (5 bases). Germline lookup yields CDR1 SGHVS and CDR2 FQNEAQ. The CDR3 length is 14 residues. With 5 bases removed from V and 0 bases from J, the gap between germline ends came to 10 bases. The CDR3 DNA reads TGTGCCAGCAGCCCGACAGAGCTGAACACTGAAGCTTTCTTT. Translation: CASSPTELNTEAFF.

This clonotype was found a few times. The V and J genes are TRBV4-2 and TRBJ2-1; D possibly corresponds to TRBD2 (6 bases). The CDR3 is 16 residues long. The germline V gene encodes CDR1 LGHNA and CDR2 YNFKEQ. Trimming removed 0 bases at V and 3 bases at J, with 12 bases between. The CDR3 protein is CASSQDGIADYNEQFF. CDR3 nucleotide sequence: TGTGCCAGCAGCCAAGATGGGATAGCGGACTACAATGAGCAGTTCTTC.

This clonotype was detected only a few times. The genes are TRBV3-1 and TRBJ2-6, with TRBD1 identical over 7 bases. The V and J ends lost 4 bases and 4 bases, in that order; junction bases with no gene match: 13. CDR3 length equals 18 residues. The germline CDR1 and CDR2 sequences are LGHDT and YNNKEL (reference sequence). CDR3 nucleotides: TGTGCCAGCAGCCCTTCGACAGGGTTGGTTCCCGGGGCCAACGTCCTGACTTTC. As protein: CASSPSTGLVPGANVLTF.

The rearrangement joins TRBV6-5 to TRBJ2-1; TRBD2 aligns across 11 bases. The CDR3 contains 15 residues. V shed 6 bases, J shed 7 bases, and the junction held 8 bases outside the gene matches. The germline gives CDR1 MNHEY, CDR2 SVGAGI. The CDR3 spells CASRTVAGGPNEQFF. The CDR3 DNA reads as TGTGCCAGCAGAACTGTAGCGGGAGGGCCTAATGAGCAGTTCTTC.

The chain carries TRBV3-1 and TRBJ1-1; 8 nucleotides align to TRBD1. The CDR3 is 15 amino acids. V trimming: 4 bases; J trimming: 1 base; junction bases outside the gene matches: 5. Germline V gene data show CDR1 as LGHDT and CDR2 as YNNKEL (reference sequence). CDR3 bases: TGTGCCAGCAGCCGCAGGGGGCAGGGGAACACTGAAGCTTTCTTT. Protein: CASSRRGQGNTEAFF.